This passage covers 12 T cell receptor beta chains from one sample sequenced in a study of CD8 T cells in ankylosing spondylitis. The study's findings and limits: Under 10 highly homologous variants formed a TCR beta motif that appeared characteristic of ankylosing spondylitis blood.

These receptors lack a known antigen. MiXCR, run by TCRdb on the 5' RACE reads, gives a single entry per CDR3 protein. The repertoire includes about 480,000 distinct CDR3 sequences, roughly a sixth of them detected once, and approximately 0.97% sits in the top ten. Sequencing used blood, either unsorted or a sorted T cell fraction (not recorded which). The receptors shown here come from a male donor with ankylosing spondylitis.

This sequence joins TRBV12-3 or TRBV12-4 and TRBJ1-1; no clear D. The CDR3 runs 14 residues. V lost 3 bases, J lost 4 bases, and 12 bases lay in between. DNA for the CDR3: TGTGCCAGCAGTTTGGCTACCCAATTCACTGAAGCTTTCTTT. This codes for CASSLATQFTEAFF.

The chain combines TRBV12-3 or TRBV12-4 with TRBJ2-7; 7 bases align to TRBD1. CDR3 length equals 15 residues. J was trimmed by 2 bases and V by 6 bases; bases with no gene match: 10. The CDR3 DNA reads TGTGCCAGCAGCCCGGGACAGTTCCCCGCCTACGAGCAGTACTTC. Amino acids: CASSPGQFPAYEQYF.

Of note for this clonotype: A much bigger clone sits one base away, suggesting this may be a read error. The chain links TRBV6-4 to TRBJ2-3; a weak D match, TRBD2 (5 bases). The V end was cut by 4 bases, the J end by 2 bases, with 7 bases between. The CDR3 length is 13 residues. CDR1 and CDR2 from the germline V gene are MRHNA and SNTAGT. The CDR3 nucleotides read TGTGCCAGCAGTGGGACTTACACAGATACGCAGTATTTT. It is translated as CASSGTYTDTQYF.

The table lists this clonotype with a few counts. The V gene is TRBV5-1, the J gene TRBJ2-7; tentative D call: TRBD1 (6 bases). V lost 4 bases and J lost 3, with 11 bases in between. Germline V gene lookup returns CDR1 SGHRS and CDR2 YFSETQ. This CDR3 spans 13 amino acids. The CDR3: CASSPQGYYEQYF. In nucleotides, the CDR3 is TGCGCCAGCAGCCCCCAGGGGTACTACGAGCAGTACTTC.

J is TRBJ1-1 and V is TRBV12-3 or TRBV12-4; D is ambiguous. The V and J ends lost 6 bases and 2 bases respectively, with 7 bases between them. The CDR3 contains 12 residues. CDR3 in amino acids: CASSRINTEAFF. DNA of the CDR3: TGTGCCAGCAGCAGAATAAACACTGAAGCTTTCTTT.

The table lists this clonotype with many counts. The chain has TRBV20-1 and TRBJ2-1; 7 bases agree with TRBD2. CDR3 length equals 17 residues. V shed 1 base, J shed 1 base, and the junction held 10 bases outside the gene matches. CDR1 is DFQATT, CDR2 SNEGSKA, per germline (reference sequence). As DNA, the CDR3 is TGCAGTGCTAGAGGGGGTGGCGCCGGGGGGTCCTACAATGAGCAGTTCTTC. This encodes CSARGGGAGGSYNEQFF.

The V call is TRBV27, the J call TRBJ2-7, with 10 bases fitting TRBD1. V lost 4 bases and J lost 7; bases outside the gene matches: 7. Germline V gene sequence: CDR1 MNHEY, CDR2 SMNVEV (reference sequence). This CDR3 has 14 residues. CDR3 in amino acids: CASSSDRGRREQYF. DNA for the CDR3: TGTGCCAGCAGTTCCGACAGGGGGCGCAGGGAGCAGTACTTC.

In its sample, this clonotype was seen a few times. The chain recombines TRBV30 with TRBJ2-1; TRBD1 agrees at 7 bases. Germline values: CDR1 GTSNPN, CDR2 SVGIG (reference sequence). The CDR3 consists of 11 residues. After removal of 5 bases from V and 13 bases from J, the junction contained 8 bases not matched to a gene. CDR3: CAWADRLKQFF. The CDR3 bases are TGTGCCTGGGCGGACAGGCTCAAACAGTTCTTC.

This chain connects TRBV6-2 or TRBV6-3 to TRBJ1-1, with 10 bases matching TRBD1. This CDR3 region has 14 residues. In germline, CDR1 is MNHEY, CDR2 SVGEGT. V dropped 7 bases and J dropped 7; count of bases not matched to a gene: 9. CDR3 residues: CASTGQGGTNEAFF. CDR3 coding DNA: TGTGCCAGCACCGGACAGGGGGGAACGAATGAAGCTTTCTTT.

Here the CDR3 reads CASSRDRVGTDTQYF. DNA of the CDR3: TGTGCCAGCAGCCGCGACAGGGTGGGCACAGATACGCAGTATTTT. This chain connects TRBV7-6 to TRBJ2-3; 7 positions agree with TRBD1. V shed 5 bases and J 1 base; nucleotides not matched to a gene: 6. CDR1 and CDR2 from the germline V gene are SGHVS and FNYEAQ. This CDR3 comprises 15 residues.

This clonotype was recorded a few times. Its ends do not fully match the called genes, so a read error is possible. The rearrangement links TRBV4-1 to TRBJ1-5; the D is unclear. Germline V gene data show CDR1 as MGHRA and CDR2 as YSYEKL. This CDR3 has 15 amino acids. For the CDR3, the DNA is TGCGCCAGCTGCCAAGGACGGCTTAGCAATCAGCCCCAGCATTTT. Its translation: CASCQGRLSNQPQHF.

This clonotype came up a few times. The genes are TRBV27 and TRBJ1-2; D might be TRBD1 (5 bases). The CDR3 has 14 residues. CDR1 and CDR2 from the germline V gene are MNHEY and SMNVEV (reference sequence). The V end lost 7 bases, the J end lost 4 bases, and 16 bases lay between the germline ends. The CDR3 here is CASTPNGHFYGYTF. CDR3 DNA sequence: TGTGCCAGCACCCCCAACGGACACTTCTATGGCTACACCTTC.